A single sample gave rise to the 10 T cell receptor beta chains below, sequenced in a study of esophageal squamous cell carcinoma under preoperative chemotherapy. This sample's time point: after preoperative PTX-NDP chemotherapy. Using its own MiXCR run on the PCR reads, TCRdb lists one record per CDR3 protein. The table shows roughly 10,000 distinct CDR3 sequences, with 63% occurring only once. This sample was obtained from a patient given preoperative chemotherapy. These receptors were obtained from a human donor with esophageal squamous cell carcinoma. The donor label of this sample is uncertain.

Comments on this clonotype: The junction does not match germline at one end; this may be a read error. The chain employs TRBV6-2 or TRBV6-3 and TRBJ2-1, with a weak D call TRBD1 (5 bases). This CDR3 has 15 residues. Looked up from germline, CDR1 is MNHEY and CDR2 is SVGEGT. The CDR3 here is CASSSRGVSNNEQFF. CDR3 DNA sequence: TGTGCCAGCAGTTCTAGGGGCGTATCCAACAATGAGCAGTTCTTT.

Remarks on this clonotype: Relative to the germline gene, one junction end is altered; a read error may explain this. J is TRBJ2-3 and V is TRBV6-1; 7 nucleotides line up with TRBD2. This CDR3 comprises 16 residues. Per germline, CDR1 MNHNS and CDR2 SASEGT. CDR3 sequence (DNA): TGTGCCAGCCGCGACGCCGGGGGGAGGGCGGCAGACACGCAGTACTTT. It yields the protein CASRDAGGRAADTQYF.

V usage is TRBV6-5 and J usage is TRBJ2-1, with TRBD1 as a possible D gene (5 bases). V dropped 2 bases and J dropped 6 bases, with 14 bases sitting between them. CDR3 length: 15 amino acids. Germline V gives CDR1 MNHEY, CDR2 SVGAGI. For the CDR3, the DNA is TGTGCCAGCAGTTACCCGGGCCGAAGGGGCAATGAGCAGTTCTTC. Translated: CASSYPGRRGNEQFF.

In regard to this clonotype: The junction differs from germline at one of its ends, possibly a read error. The chain has TRBV6-4 and TRBJ2-3; D is unresolved. Germline CDR1 and CDR2: MRHNA and SNTAGT. The length of the CDR3 is 15 residues. The CDR3 DNA sequence: TGTGCCAGCAGTGACTCCGTCGTTTCCCCAGAGACGCAGTACTTT. Encoded protein: CASSDSVVSPETQYF.

This clonotype was observed a few times. The chain carries TRBV6-1 and TRBJ2-1; 8 nucleotides agree with TRBD1. The J segment lost 10 bases and the V segment lost 7 bases, leaving 12 bases of the junction unmatched. From germline, CDR1 is MNHNS and CDR2 SASEGT. This CDR3 has 14 residues. DNA of the CDR3: TGTGCCAGCACCGACAGGGGCGCGGGAAAGGAGCAGTTCTTC. Translation: CASTDRGAGKEQFF.

In this sample, this clonotype is medium-sized. V is TRBV11-3 and J is TRBJ2-1, with 8 bases matching TRBD2. The J call may be wrong; the DNA end is better matched by TRBJ2-7. The germline CDR1 and CDR2 sequences are SGHNT and YENEEA. The CDR3 has 17 amino acids. CDR3 sequence: CASSLPPGGSSYNEQYF. Written as DNA, the CDR3 is TGTGCCAGCAGCTTACCCCCGGGGGGGAGCTCCTACAATGAGCAGTACTTC.

V usage is TRBV6-1 and J usage is TRBJ2-3, with 9 bases matching TRBD1. V lost 4 bases to trimming and J lost 6 bases; unmatched junction nucleotides: 8. Germline V gene lookup returns CDR1 MNHNS and CDR2 SASEGT. The CDR3 length is 15 residues. The CDR3 reads CASSGNRGLLDTQYF. The CDR3 DNA follows: TGTGCCAGCAGTGGGAACAGGGGGCTTTTGGATACGCAGTATTTT.

J is TRBJ2-4 and V is TRBV11-2; D may correspond to TRBD1 or TRBD2 (6 bases each). CDR1 and CDR2 (germline): SGHAT, FQNNGV. Trimming shortened V by 5 bases and J by 1 base, and 12 bases separated the two germline ends. CDR3 size: 15 residues. The CDR3 is CASSRQAGAKNIQYF. CDR3 in DNA: TGTGCCAGCAGCCGACAGGCGGGGGCCAAAAACATTCAGTACTTC.

The rearrangement links TRBV27 to TRBJ2-1, with TRBD2 identical over 10 bases. With 10 bases clipped from V and 10 bases from J, the junction kept 16 bases outside the gene matches. The CDR3 consists of 15 residues. The germline V gene has CDR1 MNHEY and CDR2 SMNVEV (reference sequence). The CDR3 region has the DNA TGTGCCACCAAAGCGGGAGGGGGGTCTATGTACGAGCAGTTCTTC. Encoded protein: CATKAGGGSMYEQFF.

By proportion, this clonotype is medium-sized. The chain recombines TRBV6-1 with TRBJ2-1; D ambiguous. The CDR3 totals 13 residues. Germline V CDR1 and CDR2: MNHNS, SASEGT. The V and J ends lost 5 bases and 7 bases respectively, with 12 bases between them. The DNA of the CDR3 is TGTGCCAGCAGTATTATCTCTACAAATGAGCAGTTCTTC. As protein: CASSIISTNEQFF.